This TCR beta chain was retrieved from a study of CD8 T cells in ankylosing spondylitis. Study outcomes and limitations: Disease-linked clones displayed a CD8+ phenotype and appeared relatively rarely in peripheral blood.

Ten or more counts support this clonotype. Its antigen is not known. TCRdb recomputed calls from the 5' RACE reads with MiXCR, one row per CDR3 protein. The sample consists of hundreds of thousands of distinct CDR3 sequences, roughly 8.2% of them appearing once. Germline V lookup: CDR1 SGHRS, CDR2 YFSETQ. The CDR3 is 14 amino acids. Trimming removed 0 bases from V and 8 bases from J, with 11 bases in between. The sequenced sample was blood, either unsorted or a sorted T cell fraction (not recorded which). The TCR was taken from a female donor with ankylosing spondylitis or in good health (not recorded which). The chain links TRBV5-1 to TRBJ1-4; D is possibly TRBD1 (5 bases). CDR3 amino acids: CASSLGHAGEKLFF. As DNA, the CDR3 is TGCGCCAGCAGCTTGGGACACGCAGGGGAAAAACTGTTTTTT.